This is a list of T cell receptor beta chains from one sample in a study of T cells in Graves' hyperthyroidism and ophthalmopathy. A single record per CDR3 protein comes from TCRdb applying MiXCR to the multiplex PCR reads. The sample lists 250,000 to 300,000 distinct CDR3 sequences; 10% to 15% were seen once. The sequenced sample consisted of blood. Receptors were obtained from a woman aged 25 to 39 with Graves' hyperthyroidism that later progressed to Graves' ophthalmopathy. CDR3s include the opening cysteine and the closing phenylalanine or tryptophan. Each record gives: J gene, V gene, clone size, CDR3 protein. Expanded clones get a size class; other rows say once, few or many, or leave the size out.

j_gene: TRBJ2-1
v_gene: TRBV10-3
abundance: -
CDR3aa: CAISGGTGLNEQFF

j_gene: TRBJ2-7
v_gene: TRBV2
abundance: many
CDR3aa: CASSRGLAASYEQYF

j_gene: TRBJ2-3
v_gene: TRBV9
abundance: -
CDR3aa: CASSVGLGLAGPSSTDTQYF

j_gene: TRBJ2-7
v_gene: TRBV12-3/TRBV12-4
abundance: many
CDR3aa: CASSSGDSYEQYF

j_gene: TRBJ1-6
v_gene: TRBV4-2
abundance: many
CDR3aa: CASSQGGSGSPLHF

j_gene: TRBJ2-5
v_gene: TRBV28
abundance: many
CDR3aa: CASSLGGLAEETQYF

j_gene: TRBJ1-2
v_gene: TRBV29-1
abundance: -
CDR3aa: CSAKKGGLGYGYTF

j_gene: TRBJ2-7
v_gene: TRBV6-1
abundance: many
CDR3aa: CASSSPGLAPSEQYF

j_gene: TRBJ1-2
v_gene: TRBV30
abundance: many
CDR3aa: CAFTIQGGSGYTF

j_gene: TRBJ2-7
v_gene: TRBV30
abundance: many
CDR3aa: CAWESRGEQYF

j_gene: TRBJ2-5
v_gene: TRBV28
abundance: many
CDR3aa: CASAGGHTGTQYF

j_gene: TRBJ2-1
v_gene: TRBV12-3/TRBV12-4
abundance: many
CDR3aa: CASSPLAGGVSEQFF

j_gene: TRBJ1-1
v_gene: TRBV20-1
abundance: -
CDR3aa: CSARDQGRVWAFF

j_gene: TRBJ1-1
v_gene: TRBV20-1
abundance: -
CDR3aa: CSASRVSAEREAFF

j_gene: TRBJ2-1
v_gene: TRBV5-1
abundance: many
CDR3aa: CASSPLTAGVRNEQFF

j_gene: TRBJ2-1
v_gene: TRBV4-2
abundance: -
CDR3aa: CASSQSLKGTEYNEQFF

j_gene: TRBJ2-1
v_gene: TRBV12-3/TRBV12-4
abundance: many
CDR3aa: CASSIGPNNEQFF

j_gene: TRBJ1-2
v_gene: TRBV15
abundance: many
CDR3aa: CATSRELALTNYGYTF

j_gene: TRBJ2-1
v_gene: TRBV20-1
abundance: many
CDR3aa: CSAREVWGGPNNEQFF

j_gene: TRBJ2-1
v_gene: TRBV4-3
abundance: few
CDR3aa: CASSQDVVGRGLFF

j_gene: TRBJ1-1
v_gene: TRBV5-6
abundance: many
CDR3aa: CASSLAAAGGTEAFF

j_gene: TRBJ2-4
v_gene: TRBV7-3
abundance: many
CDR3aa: CASSAEGAKNIQYF

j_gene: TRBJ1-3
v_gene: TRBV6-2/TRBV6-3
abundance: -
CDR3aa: CASGPGTGGSGNTIYF

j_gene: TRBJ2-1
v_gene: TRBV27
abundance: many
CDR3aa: CASSSRDRSYNEQFF

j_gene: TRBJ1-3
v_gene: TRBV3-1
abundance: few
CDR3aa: CASSHHPNTIYF

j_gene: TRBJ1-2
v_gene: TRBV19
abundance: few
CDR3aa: CASSVGQAPGYGYTF

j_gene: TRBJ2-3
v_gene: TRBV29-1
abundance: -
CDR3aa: CSVEGTDSTDTQYF

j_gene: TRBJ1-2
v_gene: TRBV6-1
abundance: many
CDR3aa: CASRRGGEDYGYTF

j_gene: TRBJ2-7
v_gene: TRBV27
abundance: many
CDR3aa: CASSQDHEQYF

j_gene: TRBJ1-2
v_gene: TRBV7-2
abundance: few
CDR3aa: CASSQSPTRTLREGYTF

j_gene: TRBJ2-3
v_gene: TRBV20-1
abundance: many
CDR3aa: CSASSTLAGDANTQYF

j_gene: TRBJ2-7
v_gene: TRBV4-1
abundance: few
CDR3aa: CASSQAAGVRYEQYF

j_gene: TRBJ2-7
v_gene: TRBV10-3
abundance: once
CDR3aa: CAISESIWGHEQYF

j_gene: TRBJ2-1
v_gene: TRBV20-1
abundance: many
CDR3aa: CSARDVAGPSYNEQFF

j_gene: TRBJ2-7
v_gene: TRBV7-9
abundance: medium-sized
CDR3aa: CASSFLGEQYF

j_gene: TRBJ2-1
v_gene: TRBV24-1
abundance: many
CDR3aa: CATSDPAGSTINEQFF

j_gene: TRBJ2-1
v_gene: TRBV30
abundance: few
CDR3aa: CAWSRAGPTLLDNEQFF

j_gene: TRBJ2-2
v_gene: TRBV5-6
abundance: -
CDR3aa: CASSLTGSNTGELFF

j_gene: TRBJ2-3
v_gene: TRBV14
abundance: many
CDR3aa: CASSQGHATDTQYF

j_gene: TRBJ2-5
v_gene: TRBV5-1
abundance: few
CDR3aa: CASSTGGGAYQETQYF

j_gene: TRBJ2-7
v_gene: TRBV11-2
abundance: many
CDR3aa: CASSLGYGANYEQYF